These 2 T cell receptor beta chains came from one sample sequenced in a study of identical twins. TCRdb ran MiXCR on the 5' RACE reads and lists one entry per CDR3 protein. The sample lists hundreds of thousands of distinct CDR3 sequences, around 8.6% occurring once. This same sample was also taken into another study, of yellow fever vaccine responses in identical twins.

Source material: PBMCs. The origin of the receptors is a woman between 18 and 29 years old in good health.

The CDR3 DNA reads as TGTGCCAGCAGCCAATCCGGGACAGGGGGGAACAATGAGCAGTTCTTC. As protein: CASSQSGTGGNNEQFF. The rearrangement joins TRBV7-2 to TRBJ2-1; 11 nucleotides align to TRBD1. The CDR3 extends over 16 amino acids. Germline trimming cut 5 bases from V and 5 bases from J; bases unmatched to any gene: 8. Germline values: CDR1 SGHTA, CDR2 FQGNSA. The variable domain in full, completed from reference TRBV7-2 and TRBJ2-1, reads GAGVSQSPSNKVTEKGKDVELRCDPISGHTALYWYRQSLGQGLEFLIYFQGNSAPDKSGLPSDRFSAERTGGSVSTLTIQRTQQEDSAVYLCASSQSGTGGNNEQFFGPGTRLTVL.

This clonotype was seen more than once but under ten times. V usage is TRBV3-1 and J usage is TRBJ2-7; D is unclear. V shed 0 bases and J shed 3 bases, with 9 bases lying between them. The V gene's germline CDR1 is LGHDT and CDR2 YNNKEL (reference sequence). The CDR3 runs 14 residues. DNA of the CDR3: TGTGCCAGCAGCCAAGATGATTCGAACTACGAGCAGTACTTC. Translated: CASSQDDSNYEQYF.